The TCR beta chain under discussion was sequenced for a study of CD8 T cells in ankylosing spondylitis. By quantitative 5'-RACE with molecular barcodes, the TCR beta libraries were made. TCRdb re-derived calls from the 5' RACE reads in MiXCR, one entry per CDR3 protein. Among about 36,000 distinct CDR3 sequences listed, around an eighth were seen once. This clonotype was recorded at least ten times. The antigen remains unidentified. Broader study findings: Reactive arthritis synovial fluid and blood were previously reported to contain some motif variants. Blood of patients with ankylosing spondylitis appeared to be characterized by a TCR beta motif of several highly homologous variants. The clones that were linked to disease were reported to be significantly enriched in matched synovial fluid samples from ankylosing spondylitis patients.

The sequence came from a male donor with ankylosing spondylitis. Sequencing was done on a sample of synovial fluid, either unsorted or a sorted T cell fraction (not recorded which).

Written as DNA, the CDR3 is TGCGCCAGCAGCTTGTGGAGCTGGGGGTACTACAATGAGCAGTTCTTC. Its protein product is CASSLWSWGYYNEQFF. The chain couples TRBV5-1 to TRBJ2-1; D is tentatively TRBD1 or TRBD2 (5 bases each). Per the germline V gene, CDR1 is SGHRS and CDR2 is YFSETQ. V was cut by 1 base and J by 3 bases, with 14 bases left in between. CDR3 size: 16 residues.